This TCR beta chain was observed in a study of blood T cell repertoires in COVID-19. Here immunoSEQ multiplex PCR was the method, and the copy in TCRdb shows in-frame clones only, minus some. The repertoire holds about 180,000 clones, with about 83% as singletons. The V segment lost 4 bases and the J segment 0 bases; nucleotides outside the gene matches: 3. Germline CDR1 LGHNA, CDR2 YSLEER. CDR3 length: 16 residues. This chain connects TRBV4-3 to TRBJ2-2; the match to TRBD1 covers 9 bases. The clonotype was recovered from a person in their 70s with COVID-19, enrolled during active disease. Sequencing was performed on peripheral blood. In nucleotides, the CDR3 is TGCGCCAGCAGCCGGCGACAGGGGGCGAACACCGGGGAGCTGTTTTTT. Translating it yields CASSRRQGANTGELFF.